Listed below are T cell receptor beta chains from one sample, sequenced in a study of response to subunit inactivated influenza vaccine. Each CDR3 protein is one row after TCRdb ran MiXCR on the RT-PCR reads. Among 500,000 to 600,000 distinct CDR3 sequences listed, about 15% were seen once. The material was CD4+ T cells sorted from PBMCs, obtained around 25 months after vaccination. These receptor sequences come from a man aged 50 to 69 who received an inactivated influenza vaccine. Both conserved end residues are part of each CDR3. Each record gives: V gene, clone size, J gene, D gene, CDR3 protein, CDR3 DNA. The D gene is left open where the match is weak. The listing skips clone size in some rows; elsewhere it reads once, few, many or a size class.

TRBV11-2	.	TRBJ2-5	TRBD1	CASSANRGFQETQYF	TGTGCCAGCAGCGCCAACAGGGGATTCCAAGAGACCCAGTACTTC
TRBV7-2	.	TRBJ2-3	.	CASSLTEDTQYF	TGTGCCAGCAGCTTGACAGAGGATACGCAGTATTTT
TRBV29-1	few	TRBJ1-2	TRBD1	CSTGTGGLSYGYTF	TGCAGTACCGGGACAGGGGGCCTGTCCTATGGCTACACCTTC
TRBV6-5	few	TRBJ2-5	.	CASSSGAVSLAQYF	TGTGCCAGCAGTTCGGGCGCGGTTTCGTTGGCCCAGTACTTC
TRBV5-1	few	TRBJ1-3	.	CASSLAGQNSGNTIYF	TGCGCCAGCAGCTTGGCTGGTCAGAACTCTGGAAACACCATATATTTT
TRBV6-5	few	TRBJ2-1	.	CASSYSKRGNEQFF	TGTGCCAGCAGTTACTCGAAGCGCGGGAATGAGCAGTTCTTC
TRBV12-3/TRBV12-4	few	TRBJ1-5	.	CASSFGAGGNQPQHF	.
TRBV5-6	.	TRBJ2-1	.	CASSFDTNNEQFF	TGTGCCAGCAGCTTCGACACAAACAATGAGCAGTTCTTC
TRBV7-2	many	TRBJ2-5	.	CASSTRLAGQETQYF	TGTGCCAGCAGCACCCGCCTCGCGGGCCAAGAGACCCAGTACTTC
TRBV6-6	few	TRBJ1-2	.	CASSPQTNGYTF	TGTGCCAGCAGCCCCCAAACGAATGGCTACACCTTC
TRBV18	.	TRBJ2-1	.	CASSPLQGEQFF	TGTGCCAGCTCACCACTACAGGGTGAGCAGTTCTTC
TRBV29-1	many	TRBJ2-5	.	CSVLSLGETQYF	TGCAGCGTTTTGTCGCTTGGGGAGACCCAGTACTTC
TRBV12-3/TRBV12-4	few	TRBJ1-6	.	CASTPTGNHSPLHF	TGTGCCAGCACCCCTACAGGGAACCATTCACCCCTCCACTTT
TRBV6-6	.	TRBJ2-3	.	CASRRGADTQYF	TGTGCCAGCAGGAGGGGGGCAGATACGCAGTATTTT
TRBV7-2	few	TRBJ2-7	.	CASSPGPFSEQYF	TGTGCCAGCAGCCCTGGGCCCTTTTCCGAGCAGTACTTC
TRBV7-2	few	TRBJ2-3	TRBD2	CASSLVPAGGTDTQYF	TGTGCCAGCAGCTTAGTTCCAGCGGGGGGAACAGATACGCAGTATTTT
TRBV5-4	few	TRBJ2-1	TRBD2	CASSLGRGISYNEQFF	TGTGCCAGCTCGCTTGGGCGGGGGATCTCCTACAATGAGCAGTTCTTC
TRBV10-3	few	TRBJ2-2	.	CAIGRGEKSGELFF	TGTGCCATCGGCCGAGGAGAGAAGTCGGGGGAGCTGTTTTTT
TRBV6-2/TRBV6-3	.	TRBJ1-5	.	CASRAIDSQPQHF	TGTGCCAGCAGAGCTATAGACAGTCAGCCCCAGCATTTT
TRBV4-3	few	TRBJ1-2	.	CASSQNPGRGDYGYTF	TGCGCCAGCAGCCAAAATCCGGGGCGGGGAGACTATGGCTACACCTTC
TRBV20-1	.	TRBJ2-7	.	CSAQGGGANDEQYF	TGCAGTGCCCAGGGAGGGGGGGCAAATGACGAGCAGTACTTC
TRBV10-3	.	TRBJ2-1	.	CAISEGTEQFF	TGTGCCATCAGTGAGGGGACGGAGCAGTTCTTC
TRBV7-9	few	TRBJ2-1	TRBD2	CASSPRTSGGLEQFF	TGTGCCAGCAGCCCGAGGACTAGCGGGGGGCTTGAGCAGTTCTTC
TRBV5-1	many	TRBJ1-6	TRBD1	CASGRQGDSPLHF	TGCGCCAGCGGAAGACAGGGAGATTCACCCCTCCACTTT
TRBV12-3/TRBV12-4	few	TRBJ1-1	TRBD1	CASSLRQGRTEAFF	TGTGCCAGCAGTCTACGACAGGGGCGGACTGAAGCTTTCTTT
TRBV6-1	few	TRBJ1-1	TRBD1	CAGGRGKGPEAFF	TGTGCCGGCGGCAGGGGGAAGGGGCCTGAAGCTTTCTTT
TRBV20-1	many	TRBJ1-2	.	CSASPGNLYGYTF	TGCAGTGCTAGCCCAGGGAACTTATATGGCTACACCTTC
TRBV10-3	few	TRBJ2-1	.	CAISVVSLREQFF	TGTGCCATCAGTGTGGTCTCCCTCCGCGAGCAGTTCTTC
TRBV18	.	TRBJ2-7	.	CASSAGFPYEQYF	TGTGCCAGCTCAGCCGGGTTCCCCTACGAGCAGTACTTC
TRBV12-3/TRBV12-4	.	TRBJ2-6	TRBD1	CASSPGTGNGANVLTF	TGTGCCAGCAGTCCCGGGACAGGGAATGGGGCCAACGTCCTGACTTTC
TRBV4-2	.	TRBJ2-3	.	CASSQDPAGGESTDTQYF	TGTGCCAGCAGCCAAGATCCTGCGGGCGGGGAAAGCACAGATACGCAGTATTTT
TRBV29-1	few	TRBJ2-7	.	CSVGEPYEQYF	TGCAGCGTTGGGGAACCTTACGAGCAGTACTTC
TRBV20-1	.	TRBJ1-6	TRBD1	CSASTAGQYNSPLHF	TGCAGTGCTAGTACTGCGGGACAGTATAATTCACCCCTCCACTTT
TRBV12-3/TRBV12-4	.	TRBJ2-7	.	CASSLASGALGEQYF	TGTGCCAGCAGTTTAGCGTCAGGGGCGCTTGGCGAGCAGTACTTC
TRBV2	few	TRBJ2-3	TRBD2	CASKPSGIRSDTQYF	TGTGCCAGCAAACCTAGCGGGATAAGGTCAGATACGCAGTATTTT
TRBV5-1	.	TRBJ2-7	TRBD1	CASSRQGANEQYF	TGCGCCAGCAGTCGACAGGGGGCCAACGAGCAGTACTTC
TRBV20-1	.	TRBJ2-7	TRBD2	CSARDHFRGSSGRIHEQYF	TGCAGTGCTAGAGATCATTTTAGGGGTTCTAGCGGGAGAATCCACGAGCAGTACTTC
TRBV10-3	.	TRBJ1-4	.	CAISESTPPKLFF	TGTGCCATCAGTGAGTCGACTCCCCCAAAACTGTTTTTT
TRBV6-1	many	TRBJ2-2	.	CASSPRAGELFF	TGTGCCAGCAGTCCCAGGGCCGGGGAGCTGTTTTTT
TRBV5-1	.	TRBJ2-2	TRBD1	CASSWTGMNTGELFF	TGCGCCAGCAGCTGGACAGGGATGAACACCGGGGAGCTGTTTTTT